Following are 9 T cell receptor beta chains from one sample sequenced in a study of blood T cell repertoires in COVID-19. The table came from immunoSEQ multiplex PCR; TCRdb's copy has only in-frame clones and leaves some out. The sample yields hundreds of thousands of clones, around 86% seen once. Material for sequencing was peripheral blood. Source of these receptors: a woman between 40 and 50 years old who had recovered from COVID-19.

The rearrangement joins TRBV18 to TRBJ2-7; 7 bases are shared with TRBD1. J gave up 6 bases and V 1 base, and 9 bases lay outside the gene matches. There are 15 residues in the CDR3. The V gene's germline CDR1 is KGHSH and CDR2 LQKENI. CDR3 coding DNA: TGTGCCAGCTCACCACTTTTCACCCCAGGGGGCGAGCAGTACTTC. Translating it yields CASSPLFTPGGEQYF. The full variable domain, rest sourced from reference TRBV18 and TRBJ2-7, is NAGVMQNPRHLVRRRGQEARLRCSPMKGHSHVYWYRQLPEEGLKFMVYLQKENIIDESGMPKERFSAEFPKEGPSILRIQQVVRGDSAAYFCASSPLFTPGGEQYFGPGTRLTVT.

This clone was picked up one time. This sequence joins TRBV5-1 and TRBJ2-3, with 8 bases lining up with TRBD2. The length of the CDR3 is 16 residues. The V segment lost 4 bases and the J segment 5 bases; nucleotides outside the gene matches: 12. Germline assignment: CDR1 SGHRS and CDR2 YFSETQ. DNA for the CDR3: TGCGCCAGCAGCACGTACGGGACTAGGGGTATAGATACGCAGTATTTT. It specifies CASSTYGTRGIDTQYF. The whole variable domain, filled in from reference TRBV5-1 and TRBJ2-3, reads KAGVTQTPRYLIKTRGQQVTLSCSPISGHRSVSWYQQTPGQGLQFLFEYFSETQRNKGNFPGRFSGRQFSNSRSEMNVSTLELGDSALYLCASSTYGTRGIDTQYFGPGTRLTVL.

The CDR3: CASTPGGEGYGYTF. The CDR3 coding sequence is TGTGCCAGCACCCCCGGTGGGGAGGGCTATGGCTACACCTTC. V and J are TRBV11-2 and TRBJ1-2; no definite D call. The V end was cut by 7 bases, the J end by 4 bases, with 16 bases between. CDR3 length: 14 residues. Germline V CDR1 and CDR2: SGHAT, FQNNGV.

This rearrangement joins TRBV27 to TRBJ2-7; 9 positions agree with TRBD1. Germline CDR1 reads MNHEY; CDR2 reads SMNVEV (reference sequence). The junction had 20 bases not matched to a gene; V was cut back by 5 bases and J by 6 bases. The CDR3 runs 18 residues. CDR3 sequence (DNA): TGTGCCAGCAGTCGGCTTACCGACCACAGGGGGCAAGCTCGCGAGCAGTACTTC. Translated: CASSRLTDHRGQAREQYF.

The chain uses TRBV14 and TRBJ1-1; TRBD1 agrees at 10 bases. CDR3 length: 14 amino acids. After removal of 3 bases from V and 10 bases from J, the junction contained 8 bases not matched to a gene. Germline lookup yields CDR1 SGHDN and CDR2 FVKESK. CDR3 sequence: CASSQGDRGRRAFF. The CDR3 DNA is TGTGCCAGCAGCCAGGGGGACAGGGGACGAAGAGCTTTCTTT.

The rearrangement links TRBV19 to TRBJ2-3; 10 nucleotides match TRBD2. The V gene's germline CDR1 is LNHDA and CDR2 SQIVND (reference sequence). The CDR3 totals 17 residues. V lost 4 bases, J lost 1 base, and 8 bases stayed unmatched. The CDR3 DNA reads as TGTGCCAGTAGTAGGGTAGCGGGGGGACTCGGCACAGATACGCAGTATTTT. Translated, it gives CASSRVAGGLGTDTQYF.

The chain has TRBV29-1 and TRBJ1-4; perhaps TRBD1 as D (5 bases). The CDR3 contains 13 residues. The germline CDR1 and CDR2 sequences are SQVTM and ANQGSEA. V lost 6 bases to trimming and J lost 7 bases, with 15 bases between them. CDR3 protein: CSVLGGESEKLFF. CDR3 bases: TGCAGCGTACTAGGAGGGGAAAGTGAAAAACTGTTTTTT.

The rearrangement links TRBV7-8 to TRBJ2-1; TRBD2 agrees at 8 bases. The CDR3 runs to 17 residues. Trimming cost V 1 base and J 3 bases; bases outside gene matches: 8. Germline V gene lookup returns CDR1 SGHVS and CDR2 FQNEAQ. The CDR3 is CASSLGLARDIYNEQFF. The CDR3, as DNA: TGTGCCAGCAGCTTAGGACTAGCGAGAGATATCTACAATGAGCAGTTCTTC.

The chain uses TRBV29-1 and TRBJ2-1; the match to TRBD2 covers 13 bases. V gave up 6 bases and J gave up 8 bases; unmatched junction bases: 10. Per germline, CDR1 SQVTM and CDR2 ANQGSEA. This CDR3 is 15 amino acids long. The CDR3 DNA follows: TGCAGCGTCGTTAAACTAGCGGGGGGGCCTGATGAGCAGTTCTTC. This codes for CSVVKLAGGPDEQFF.